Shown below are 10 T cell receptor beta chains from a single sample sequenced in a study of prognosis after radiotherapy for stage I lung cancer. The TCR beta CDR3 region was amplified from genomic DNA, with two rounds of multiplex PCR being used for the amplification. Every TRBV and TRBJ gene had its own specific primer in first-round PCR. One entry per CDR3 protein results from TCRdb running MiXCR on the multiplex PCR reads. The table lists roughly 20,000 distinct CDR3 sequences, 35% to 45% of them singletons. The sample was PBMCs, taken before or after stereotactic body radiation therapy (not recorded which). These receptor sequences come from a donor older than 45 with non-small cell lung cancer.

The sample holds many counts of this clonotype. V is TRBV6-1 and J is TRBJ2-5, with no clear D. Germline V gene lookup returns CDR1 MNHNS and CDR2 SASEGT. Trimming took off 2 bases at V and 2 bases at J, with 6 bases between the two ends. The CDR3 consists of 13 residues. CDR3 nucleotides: TGTGCCAGCAGTGAATGGGTACAAGAGACCCAGTACTTC. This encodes CASSEWVQETQYF.

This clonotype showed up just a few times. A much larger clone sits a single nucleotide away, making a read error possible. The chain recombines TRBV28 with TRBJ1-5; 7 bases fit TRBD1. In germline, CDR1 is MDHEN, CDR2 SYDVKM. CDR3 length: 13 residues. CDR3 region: CASNRDRNQTQHF. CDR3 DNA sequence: TGTGCCAGCAACCGGGACAGAAATCAGACCCAGCATTTT.

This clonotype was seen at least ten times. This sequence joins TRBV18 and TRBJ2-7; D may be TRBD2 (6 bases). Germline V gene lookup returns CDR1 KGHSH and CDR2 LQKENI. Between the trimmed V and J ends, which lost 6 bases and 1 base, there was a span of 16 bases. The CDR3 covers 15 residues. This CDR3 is CASSDSHGSSYEQYF. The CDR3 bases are TGTGCCAGCTCTGATTCCCACGGGAGTTCCTACGAGCAGTACTTC.

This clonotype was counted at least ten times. The CDR3 reads CAISLNSGGHYGYTF. In DNA form, the CDR3 reads TGTGCCATCAGTTTAAACTCGGGAGGGCACTATGGCTACACCTTC. The gene calls are TRBV10-3 and TRBJ1-2; D unresolved. CDR1 is ENHRY and CDR2 is SYGVKD in the germline V gene. V dropped 5 bases and J dropped 3 bases, with 16 bases sitting between them. The CDR3 spans 15 residues.

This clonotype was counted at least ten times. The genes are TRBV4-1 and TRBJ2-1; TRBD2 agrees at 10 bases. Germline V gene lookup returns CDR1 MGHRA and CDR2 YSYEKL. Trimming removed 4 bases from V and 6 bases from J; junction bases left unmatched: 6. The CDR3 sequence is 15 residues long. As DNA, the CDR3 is TGCGCCAGCAGCCCCGCTAGCGGGAGTGGCAATGAGCAGTTCTTC. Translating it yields CASSPASGSGNEQFF.

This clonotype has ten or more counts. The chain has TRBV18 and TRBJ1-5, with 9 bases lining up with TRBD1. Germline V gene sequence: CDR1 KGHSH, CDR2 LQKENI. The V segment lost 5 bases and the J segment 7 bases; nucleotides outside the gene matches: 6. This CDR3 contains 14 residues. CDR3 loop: CASSLGQGGQPQHF. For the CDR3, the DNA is TGTGCCAGCTCATTGGGACAGGGAGGGCAGCCCCAGCATTTT. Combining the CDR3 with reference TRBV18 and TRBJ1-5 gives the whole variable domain NAGVMQNPRHLVRRRGQEARLRCSPMKGHSHVYWYRQLPEEGLKFMVYLQKENIIDESGMPKERFSAEFPKEGPSILRIQQVVRGDSAAYFCASSLGQGGQPQHFGDGTRLSIL.

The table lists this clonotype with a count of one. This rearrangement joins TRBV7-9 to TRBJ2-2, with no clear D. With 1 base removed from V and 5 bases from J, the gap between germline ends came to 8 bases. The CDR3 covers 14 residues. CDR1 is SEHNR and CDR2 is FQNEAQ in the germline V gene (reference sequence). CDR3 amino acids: CASSLGDGTGELFF. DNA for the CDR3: TGTGCCAGCAGCTTAGGTGACGGGACCGGGGAGCTGTTTTTT. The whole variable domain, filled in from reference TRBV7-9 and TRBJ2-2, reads DTGVSQNPRHKITKRGQNVTFRCDPISEHNRLYWYRQTLGQGPEFLTYFQNEAQLEKSRLLSDRFSAERPKGSFSTLEIQRTEQGDSAMYLCASSLGDGTGELFFGEGSRLTVL.

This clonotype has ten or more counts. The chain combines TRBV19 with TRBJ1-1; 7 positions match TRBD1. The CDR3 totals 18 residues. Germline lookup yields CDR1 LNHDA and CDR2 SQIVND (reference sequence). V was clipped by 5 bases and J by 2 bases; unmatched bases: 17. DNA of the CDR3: TGTGCCAGTAGTCCCCTGAGCTGGCTGGACAGGCGAAACACTGAAGCTTTCTTT. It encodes CASSPLSWLDRRNTEAFF.

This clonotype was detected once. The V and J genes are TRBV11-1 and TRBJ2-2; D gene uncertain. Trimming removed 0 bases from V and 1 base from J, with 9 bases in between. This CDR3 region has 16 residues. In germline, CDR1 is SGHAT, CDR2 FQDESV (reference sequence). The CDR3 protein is CASSLAGAGNTGELFF. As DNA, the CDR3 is TGTGCCAGCAGCTTAGCTGGAGCTGGGAACACCGGGGAGCTGTTTTTT.

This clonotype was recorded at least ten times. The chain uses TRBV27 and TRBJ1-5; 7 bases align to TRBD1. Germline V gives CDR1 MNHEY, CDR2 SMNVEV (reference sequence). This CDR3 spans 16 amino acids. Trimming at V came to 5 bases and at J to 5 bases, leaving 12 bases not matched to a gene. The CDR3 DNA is TGTGCCAGCAGTCCATTTTCGAGTACAGGGGATCAGCCCCAGCATTTT. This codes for CASSPFSSTGDQPQHF.